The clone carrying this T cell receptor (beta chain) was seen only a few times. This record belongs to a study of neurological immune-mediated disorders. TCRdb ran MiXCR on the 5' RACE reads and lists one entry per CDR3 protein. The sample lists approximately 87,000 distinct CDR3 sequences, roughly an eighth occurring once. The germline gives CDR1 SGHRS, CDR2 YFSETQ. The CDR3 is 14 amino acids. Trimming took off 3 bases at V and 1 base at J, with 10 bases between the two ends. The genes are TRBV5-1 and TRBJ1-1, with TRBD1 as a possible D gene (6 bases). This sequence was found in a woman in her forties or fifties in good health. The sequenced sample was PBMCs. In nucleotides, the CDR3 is TGCGCCAGCAGCTCACAGGGAAGGAACACTGAAGCTTTCTTT. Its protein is CASSSQGRNTEAFF. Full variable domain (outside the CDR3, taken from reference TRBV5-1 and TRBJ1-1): KAGVTQTPRYLIKTRGQQVTLSCSPISGHRSVSWYQQTPGQGLQFLFEYFSETQRNKGNFPGRFSGRQFSNSRSEMNVSTLELGDSALYLCASSSQGRNTEAFFGQGTRLTVV.